The TCR beta chain under discussion was sequenced for a study of CD8 T cells in ankylosing spondylitis. General study points: Clones linked to disease were reported to show significant enrichment in matched ankylosing spondylitis synovial fluid.

The junction had 6 bases not matched to a gene; V was cut back by 5 bases and J by 0 bases. The CDR3 runs 15 residues. Germline V gene data show CDR1 as SGHTA and CDR2 as FQGNSA. One entry per CDR3 protein results from TCRdb running MiXCR on the 5' RACE reads. The sample lists 250,000 to 400,000 distinct CDR3 sequences, 11% occurring once. This clonotype has at least ten counts. The antigen is undetermined. This TCR was recovered from a female donor with ankylosing spondylitis or in good health (not recorded which). The sample taken for sequencing was blood, either unsorted or a sorted T cell fraction (not recorded which). This chain uses TRBV7-2 with TRBJ2-7, with 8 bases that match TRBD2. As DNA, the CDR3 is TGTGCCAGCAGCCACATAGCGGGAAGCTCCTACGAGCAGTACTTC. Its translation: CASSHIAGSSYEQYF.